A single T cell receptor (beta chain) is shown here with its context. Trimming took 4 bases from V and 1 from J; bases not matched to a gene: 2. CDR1 is PRHDT and CDR2 is FYEKMQ in the germline V gene (reference sequence). The CDR3 covers 14 residues. Authors' processing steps: The assay estimated nucleated cells by amplifying reference gene primers. Measured with immunoSEQ multiplex PCR; TCRdb has only the in-frame clones, and not every one. V, J and clone size derive from that table, while D and trimming were established from the DNA sequence. The sample lists about 220,000 clones, approximately 85% occurring once. The data belong to a study of blood T cell repertoires in COVID-19. Study information: The origin of the acute and convalescent COVID-19 samples was the United States, Italy and Spain. PBMCs, B-cell-depleted T cells, or T cells were the source of the cDNA or gDNA that made up the material.

A Seattle source enrolled patients during active infection and followed them longitudinally. Sample: peripheral blood. The chain is built from TRBV13 and TRBJ1-1, with 8 bases that match TRBD1. The TCR was taken from a woman in her 70s with COVID-19, enrolled during active disease. CDR3 in DNA: TGTGCCAGCAGCTATGGGACAGGGAACACTGAAGCTTTCTTT. It encodes CASSYGTGNTEAFF.